The clone carrying this T cell receptor (beta chain) was counted a few times. Time point of the sample: newly diagnosed GD, antithyroid drugs for less than 3 months. RNA from PBMCs was the source of the TCR library. The entry originates in a study of regulatory T cells in long-lasting Graves disease. Building of the TCR beta libraries involved iRepertoire HTBI primers and Arm-PCR of CDR3 regions. One entry per CDR3 protein results from TCRdb running MiXCR on the multiplex PCR reads. The sample has more than 400,000 distinct CDR3 sequences, 16% seen once. Trimming cost V 7 bases and J 4 bases, with 11 bases left between them. This CDR3 has 14 residues. Germline V gene data show CDR1 as MNHNS and CDR2 as SASEGT. The same data also contributed to another study, on T cells in Graves' hyperthyroidism and ophthalmopathy.

The chain has TRBV6-1 and TRBJ2-6; a weak D match, TRBD1 (5 bases). This sequence originates from a man aged 40-49 years with Graves disease. Sequenced here: peripheral blood mononuclear cells (PBMCs), sampled at new diagnosis, from a patient treated with antithyroid drugs. The CDR3 loop is CASIQGTGANVLTF. The CDR3 DNA reads as TGTGCCAGCATCCAGGGTACGGGGGCCAACGTCCTGACTTTC.